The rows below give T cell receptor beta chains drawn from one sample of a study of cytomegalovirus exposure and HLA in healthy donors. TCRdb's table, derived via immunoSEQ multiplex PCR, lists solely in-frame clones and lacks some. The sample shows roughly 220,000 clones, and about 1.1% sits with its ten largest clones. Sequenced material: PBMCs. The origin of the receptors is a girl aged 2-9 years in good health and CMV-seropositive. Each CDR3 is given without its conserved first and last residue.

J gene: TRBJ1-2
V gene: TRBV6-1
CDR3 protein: ATHLAGVDYGYT

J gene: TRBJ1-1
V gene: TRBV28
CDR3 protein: ASQLPRTGREVRTEAF

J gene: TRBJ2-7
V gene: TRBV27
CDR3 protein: ASSGRNSYEQY

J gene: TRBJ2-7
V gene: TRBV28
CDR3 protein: ASSRTGTGNFEQY

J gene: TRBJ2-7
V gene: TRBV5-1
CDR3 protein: ASSLEGRGDEQY

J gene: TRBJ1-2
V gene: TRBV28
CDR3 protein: ASSSGTDNYGYT

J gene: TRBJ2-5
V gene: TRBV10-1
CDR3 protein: ASSLAGDGETQY

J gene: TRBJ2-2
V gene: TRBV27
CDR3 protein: ASSMLAGATNTGELF

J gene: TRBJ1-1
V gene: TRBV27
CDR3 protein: ASRTRQGHEAF

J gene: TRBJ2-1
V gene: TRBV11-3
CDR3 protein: ASSLGGLAGVDEQF

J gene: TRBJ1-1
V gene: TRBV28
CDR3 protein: ASRLPFDSQNTEAF

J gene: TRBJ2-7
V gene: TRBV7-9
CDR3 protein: ASSTGYEQY

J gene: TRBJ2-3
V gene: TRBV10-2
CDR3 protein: ASSGQRKSTDTQY

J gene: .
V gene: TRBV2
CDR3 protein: ASRRVAGAGYEQY

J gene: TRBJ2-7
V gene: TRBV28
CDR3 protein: ASRQDRAGYEQY

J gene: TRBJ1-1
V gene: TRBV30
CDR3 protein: AWTQRWVRSGTEAF

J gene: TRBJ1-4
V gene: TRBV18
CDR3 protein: ASSPPRGTEGEKLF

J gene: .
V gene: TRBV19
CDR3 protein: ASSLRTGLTYEQY

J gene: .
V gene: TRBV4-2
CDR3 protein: ASSQFLAGMSSYEQY

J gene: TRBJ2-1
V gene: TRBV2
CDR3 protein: ASSEYVGLYGDNEQF

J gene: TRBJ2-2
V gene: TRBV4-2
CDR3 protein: ASSLGGDTGELF

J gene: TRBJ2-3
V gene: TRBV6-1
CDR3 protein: ASSEASPFPGPTQY

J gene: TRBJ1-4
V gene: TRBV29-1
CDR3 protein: SARTGGSEKLF

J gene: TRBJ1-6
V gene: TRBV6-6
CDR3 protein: ASSYSIGQLHSPLH

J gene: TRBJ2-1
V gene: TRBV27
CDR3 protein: ASSLYFPVNNEQF

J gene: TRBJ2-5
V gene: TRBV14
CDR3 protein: ASSQSNGAGSWTQY

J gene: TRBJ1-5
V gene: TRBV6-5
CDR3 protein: ASSQQGLEKPQH

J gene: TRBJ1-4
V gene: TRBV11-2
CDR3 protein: ASSTQGTGDEKLF

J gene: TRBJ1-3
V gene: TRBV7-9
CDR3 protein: ATPGQAGNTIY

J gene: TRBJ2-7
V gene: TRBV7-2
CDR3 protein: ASSLDRDRGYEQY

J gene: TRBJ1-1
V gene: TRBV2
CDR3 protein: ASREIQTVNTEAF

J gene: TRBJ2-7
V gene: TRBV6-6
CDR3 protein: ASAVQGLSYEQY

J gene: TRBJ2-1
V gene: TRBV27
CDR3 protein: ASSSGGINEQF

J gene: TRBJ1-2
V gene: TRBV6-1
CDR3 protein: ASSEAEYGVGYGYT

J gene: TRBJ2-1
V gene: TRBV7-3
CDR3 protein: ASSLYSTSGSYNEQF

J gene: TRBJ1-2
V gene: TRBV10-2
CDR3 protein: ASSVGSNYGYT

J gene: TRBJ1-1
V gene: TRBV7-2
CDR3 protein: ASSQTGDTEAF

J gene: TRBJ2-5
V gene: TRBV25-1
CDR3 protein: ASSEFAGPEQTQY

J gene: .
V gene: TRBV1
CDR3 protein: TSSRGTSGRASHEQY

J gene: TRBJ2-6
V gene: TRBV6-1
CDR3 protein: ASTQGDSGANVLT

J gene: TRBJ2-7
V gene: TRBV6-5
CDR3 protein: ASSYSTGQGIREQY

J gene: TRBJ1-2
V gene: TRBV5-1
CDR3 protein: ASSPDTGQGKNGYT

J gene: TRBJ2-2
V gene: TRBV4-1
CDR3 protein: ASSQTVGGATGELF

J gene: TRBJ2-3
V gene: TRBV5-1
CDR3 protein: ASSFSGLAELSRKVDTQY

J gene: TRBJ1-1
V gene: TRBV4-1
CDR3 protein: ASSQEPGMNTEAF

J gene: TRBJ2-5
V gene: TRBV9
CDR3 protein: ASSVEGLTGETQY

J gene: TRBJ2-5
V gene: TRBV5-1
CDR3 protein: ASSLQLAGQETQY

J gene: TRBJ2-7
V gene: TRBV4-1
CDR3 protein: ASSLRDTSYEQY

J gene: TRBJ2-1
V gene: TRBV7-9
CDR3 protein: ASSLIARFGNEQF

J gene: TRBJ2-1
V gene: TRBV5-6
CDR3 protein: ASSFRLAGRYNEQF

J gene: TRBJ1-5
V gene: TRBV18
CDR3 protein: ASSQGENQPQH

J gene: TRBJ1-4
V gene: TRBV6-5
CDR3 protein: ASSYIPGNEKLF

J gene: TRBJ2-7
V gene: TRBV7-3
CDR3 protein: ASSSAPGQGIDEQY

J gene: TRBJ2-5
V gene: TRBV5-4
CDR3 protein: ASSLRTGEETQY

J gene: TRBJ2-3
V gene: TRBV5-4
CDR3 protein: ASSLGVDQDTDTQY

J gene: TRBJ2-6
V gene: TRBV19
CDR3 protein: ASSIRGAGANVLT